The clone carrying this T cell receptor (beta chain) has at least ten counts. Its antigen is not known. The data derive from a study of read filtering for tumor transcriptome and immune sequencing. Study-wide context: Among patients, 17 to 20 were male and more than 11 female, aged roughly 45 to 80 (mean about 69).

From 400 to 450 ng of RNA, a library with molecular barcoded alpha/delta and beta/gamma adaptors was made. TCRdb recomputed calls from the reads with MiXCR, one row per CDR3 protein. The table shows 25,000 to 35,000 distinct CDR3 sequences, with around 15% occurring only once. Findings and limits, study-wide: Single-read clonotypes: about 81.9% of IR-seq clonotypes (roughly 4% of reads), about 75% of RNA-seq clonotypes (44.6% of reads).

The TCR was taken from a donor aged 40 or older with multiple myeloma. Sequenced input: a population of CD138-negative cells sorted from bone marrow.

The CDR3 sequence: CASSLGRVADTQYF. CDR3 nucleotide sequence: TGTGCCAGCAGCTTGGGAAGGGTGGCAGATACGCAGTATTTT. V usage is TRBV5-4 and J usage is TRBJ2-3; no clear D. The CDR3 covers 14 residues. Germline V gives CDR1 SGHNT, CDR2 YYREEE (reference sequence). The germline V and J ends were trimmed by 0 bases and 4 bases, with 9 bases remaining between them.